The present T cell receptor (beta chain) was sequenced within a study of blood T cell repertoires in COVID-19. Study information: T cells, B-cell-depleted T cells, or PBMCs provided the cDNA or gDNA that served as material.

Living in 20 to 30 US areas, the participants were between roughly 18 and 89 years of age. Clinical histories supplied by participants themselves formed the basis of cohort assignment. Resolution of symptoms, clearance, or two negative PCRs was present in recovered Cohort 3 donors. Assay: immunoSEQ multiplex PCR; the TCRdb copy retains only in-frame clones and omits some. Of roughly 190,000 clones detected, roughly 84% appear once; the ten largest clones hold 3.2%. Unmatched junction bases numbered 5, after V lost 4 bases and J lost 9 bases. The CDR3 runs to 13 residues. Germline lookup yields CDR1 SEHNR and CDR2 FQNEAQ (reference sequence).

This sequence was found in a woman in her 30s who had recovered from COVID-19. V is TRBV7-9 and J is TRBJ2-1; 8 bases agree with TRBD2. Specimen: PBMCs or T cells enriched from blood (not recorded which). The CDR3 sequence is CASSSRTSREQFF. The CDR3 DNA is TGTGCCAGCAGCTCCCGGACTAGCCGTGAGCAGTTCTTC.